The 15 T cell receptor beta chains in this list originate from one sample, sequenced in a study of cytomegalovirus exposure and HLA in healthy donors. PCR employed 60 Vbeta and 13 Jbeta primers. Method: immunoSEQ multiplex PCR; TCRdb's copy keeps in-frame clones and lacks some. The sample contains approximately 160,000 clones, about 81% of which appear only once. Sequencing was performed on PBMCs. These TCRs come from a woman aged 50 to 65 in good health and CMV-seropositive.

Worth noting for this clone: The germline gene is not matched at one end of the junction; a read error may be the cause. J is TRBJ1-6 and V is TRBV5-8; TRBD1 matches at 9 bases. This CDR3 spans 13 amino acids. The germline V gene has CDR1 SGHTS and CDR2 YDEGEE. The CDR3 sequence: CASSPKDRGTMIF. The DNA of the CDR3 is TGTGCCAGCAGCCCAAAGGACAGGGGCACAATGATCTTT. Together with reference TRBV5-8 and TRBJ1-6, the CDR3 gives the full variable domain: EAGVTQSPTHLIKTRGQQATLRCSPISGHTSVYWYQQALGLGLQFLLWYDEGEERNRGNFPPRFSGRQFPNYSSELNVNALELEDSALYLCASSPKDRGTMIFGNGTRLTVT.

The V and J genes are TRBV7-9 and TRBJ1-1, with TRBD1 as a possible D gene (5 bases). The V end lost 4 bases, the J end lost 4 bases, and 16 bases lay between the germline ends. There are 15 residues in the CDR3. Germline V lookup: CDR1 SEHNR, CDR2 FQNEAQ (reference sequence). The CDR3 here is CASSSLGVGGTEAFF. CDR3 coding DNA: TGTGCCAGCAGCTCATTAGGGGTCGGGGGCACTGAAGCTTTCTTT.

V and J are TRBV7-3 and TRBJ1-2, with 9 bases fitting TRBD1. This CDR3 spans 17 amino acids. Looked up from germline, CDR1 is SGHTA and CDR2 is FQGTGA. Trimming took 5 bases from V and 2 from J; bases not matched to a gene: 12. The CDR3 DNA reads TGTGCCAGCAGCCGGAGAGGGGTCGACAGGGGGAACTATGGCTACACCTTC. Its translation is CASSRRGVDRGNYGYTF.

The chain is built from TRBV29-1 and TRBJ1-2; TRBD1 agrees at 7 bases. Germline-derived CDR1 and CDR2 are SQVTM and ANQGSEA. CDR3 size: 15 residues. The trim removed 3 bases at V and 8 bases at J, leaving 15 bases unmatched. CDR3 in DNA: TGCAGCGTTGATCGTACGGCAGGGGGTTCGTGGGGCTACACCTTC. It yields the protein CSVDRTAGGSWGYTF.

The chain recombines TRBV18 with TRBJ2-3, with 11 bases identical to TRBD2. CDR1 is KGHSH and CDR2 is LQKENI in the germline V gene. The trim removed 4 bases at V and 10 bases at J, leaving 13 bases unmatched. The CDR3 length is 16 residues. The CDR3 DNA follows: TGTGCCAGCTCACGCGGGACTAGCGGCTCTAGCCCATCGCAGTATTTT. Translation: CASSRGTSGSSPSQYF.

The chain's CDR3 is CASSGGTSGGNEQFF. CDR3 DNA: TGTGCCAGCAGCGGGGGGACTAGCGGGGGTAATGAGCAGTTCTTC. This chain joins TRBV9 and TRBJ2-1; 14 positions agree with TRBD2. The V gene end was trimmed by 3 bases and the J gene end by 7 bases; junction bases not matched to a gene: 3. This CDR3 is built from 15 residues. Germline V gene sequence: CDR1 SGDLS, CDR2 YYNGEE.

In its sample, this clone was seen a few times. The CDR3 DNA reads TGTGCCAGTACCCTGACAGCAACGAACACCGGGGAGCTGTTTTTT. Amino acids: CASTLTATNTGELFF. V and J are TRBV19 and TRBJ2-2; tentatively, D is TRBD1 (5 bases). V dropped 7 bases and J dropped 0 bases, with 12 bases sitting between them. Germline V lookup: CDR1 LNHDA, CDR2 SQIVND (reference sequence). This CDR3 has 15 residues. Together with reference TRBV19 and TRBJ2-2, the CDR3 gives the full variable domain: DGGITQSPKYLFRKEGQNVTLSCEQNLNHDAMYWYRQDPGQGLRLIYYSQIVNDFQKGDIAEGYSVSREKKESFPLTVTSAQKNPTAFYLCASTLTATNTGELFFGEGSRLTVL.

V and J are TRBV15 and TRBJ1-4; possibly TRBD1 for D (6 bases). Trimming removed 1 base from V and 0 bases from J, with 18 bases in between. Germline CDR1 and CDR2: LNHNV and YYDKDF (reference sequence). This CDR3 region has 19 residues. The DNA for the CDR3 is TGTGCCACCAGCAGAGGAGATGGGGGCAGTCTTGCAACTAATGAAAAACTGTTTTTT. This translates into CATSRGDGGSLATNEKLFF.

This clone was found once. An end of the junction differs from the germline gene, which may be a read error. The chain employs TRBV10-3 and TRBJ2-7; no firm D call. This CDR3 has 12 residues. Germline CDR1 and CDR2: ENHRY and SYGVKD. CDR3 protein: CAIRDQSYEQYF. For the CDR3, the DNA is TGTGCCATCCGTGACCAGTCCTACGAGCAGTACTTC.

The genes are TRBV5-1 and TRBJ1-1, with D perhaps matching TRBD1 (5 bases). V shed 3 bases and J shed 4 bases, with 13 bases lying between them. The germline V gene encodes CDR1 SGHRS and CDR2 YFSETQ. The CDR3 has 14 amino acids. CDR3 amino acids: CASSSGGQATEAFF. DNA of the CDR3: TGCGCCAGCAGCTCGGGCGGACAAGCCACTGAAGCTTTCTTT.

This clone was recorded once. Mismatch with germline at one junction end may stem from a read error. This chain joins TRBV5-1 and TRBJ2-5, with D unclear. The CDR3 is 13 residues long. Germline CDR1 is SGHRS and CDR2 is YFSETQ. The CDR3 sequence: CASSLRSQGTQYF. CDR3 sequence (DNA): TGCGCCAGCAGCCTGCGGTCCCAAGGGACCCAGTACTTC.

The chain joins TRBV5-4 to TRBJ1-1; unclear D gene. V shed 0 bases and J shed 1 base, with 7 bases lying between them. There are 14 residues in the CDR3. Germline V gives CDR1 SGHNT, CDR2 YYREEE (reference sequence). In nucleotides, the CDR3 is TGTGCCAGCAGCTTGGGTGGAGCGAACACTGAAGCTTTCTTT. Translating it yields CASSLGGANTEAFF.

CDR3 loop: CASSLLGGNTEAFF. CDR3 sequence (DNA): TGTGCCAGCAGCCTTCTGGGGGGGAACACTGAAGCTTTCTTT. The rearrangement joins TRBV6-5 to TRBJ1-1; TRBD1 is a possible D gene (5 bases). The ends were cut back, 6 bases at V and 1 base at J, with 12 bases in the middle. CDR1 and CDR2 (germline): MNHEY, SVGAGI. The CDR3 totals 14 residues.

The chain uses TRBV14 and TRBJ2-7; TRBD1 agrees at 9 bases. V lost 0 bases and J lost 2; bases outside the gene matches: 2. Per germline, CDR1 SGHDN and CDR2 FVKESK. This CDR3 has 15 amino acids. CDR3 residues: CASSQDDRGTYEQYF. Written as DNA, the CDR3 is TGTGCCAGCAGCCAAGACGACAGGGGGACCTACGAGCAGTACTTC.

The chain carries TRBV11-3 and TRBJ1-4; D is ambiguous. CDR1 and CDR2 from the germline V gene are SGHNT and YENEEA. The CDR3 has 15 residues. V lost 5 bases to trimming and J lost 8 bases, with 18 bases between them. The CDR3 coding sequence is TGTGCCAGCAGCCTCCCCCGACCGGGAGGGGAAAAACTGTTTTTT. Amino acid sequence: CASSLPRPGGEKLFF.